The following is a TCR beta chain sequence with its context. With 1 base removed from V and 4 bases from J, the gap between germline ends came to 11 bases. The CDR3 is made up of 14 amino acids. Germline CDR1 and CDR2: LNHNV and YYDKDF (reference sequence). Residents of 24 US areas, aged roughly 18 to 89 years, made up the participants. The data are from a study of blood T cell repertoires in COVID-19. Overall study context: The United States, Italy and Spain supplied acute and convalescent COVID-19 samples.

How the authors handled the data: Reference gene primer amplification gave estimated nucleated cell counts. TCRdb's copy holds only in-frame clones and misses some; the assay was immunoSEQ multiplex PCR. V, J and clone size reflect that table, while D and trimming were determined from the DNA. The sample lists about 240,000 clones, 75% to 90% occurring once. The origin of this receptor is a woman between 40 and 50 years old with acute COVID-19. Specimen: PBMCs or T cells enriched from blood (not recorded which). The chain employs TRBV15 and TRBJ2-7, with D tentatively TRBD1 (6 bases). The CDR3 region is CATSRVQGRYEQYF. The DNA for the CDR3 is TGTGCCACCAGCAGAGTACAGGGAAGGTACGAGCAGTACTTC.